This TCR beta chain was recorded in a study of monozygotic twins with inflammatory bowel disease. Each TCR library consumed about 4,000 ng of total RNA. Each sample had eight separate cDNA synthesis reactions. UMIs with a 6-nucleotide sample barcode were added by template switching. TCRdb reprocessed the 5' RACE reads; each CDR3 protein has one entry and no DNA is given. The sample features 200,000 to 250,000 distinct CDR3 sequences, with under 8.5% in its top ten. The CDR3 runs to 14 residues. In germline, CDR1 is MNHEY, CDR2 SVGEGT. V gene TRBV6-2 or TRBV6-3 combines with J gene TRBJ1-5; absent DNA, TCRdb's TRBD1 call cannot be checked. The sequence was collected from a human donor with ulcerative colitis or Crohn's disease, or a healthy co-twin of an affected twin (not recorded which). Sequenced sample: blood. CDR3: CASIRQGAQGPQHF.